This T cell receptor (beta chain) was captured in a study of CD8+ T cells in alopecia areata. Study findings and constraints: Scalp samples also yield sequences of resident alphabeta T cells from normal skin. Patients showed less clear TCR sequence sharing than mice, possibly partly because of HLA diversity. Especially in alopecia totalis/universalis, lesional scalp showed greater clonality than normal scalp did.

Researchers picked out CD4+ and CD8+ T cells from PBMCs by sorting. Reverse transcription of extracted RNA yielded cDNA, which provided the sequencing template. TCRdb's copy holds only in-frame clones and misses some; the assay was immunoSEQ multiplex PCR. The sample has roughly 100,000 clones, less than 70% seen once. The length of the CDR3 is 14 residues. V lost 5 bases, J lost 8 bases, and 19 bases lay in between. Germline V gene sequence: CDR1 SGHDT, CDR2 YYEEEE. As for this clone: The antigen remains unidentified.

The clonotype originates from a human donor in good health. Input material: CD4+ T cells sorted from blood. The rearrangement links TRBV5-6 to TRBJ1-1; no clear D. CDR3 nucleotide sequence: TGTGCCAGCAGTTTATTGACAAACTCCTTCGAAGCTTTCTTT. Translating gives CASSLLTNSFEAFF.